This entry lists 5 T cell receptor beta chains sequenced from one sample in a study of shared clonotypes between healthy human individuals. CD45RO negativity and positive selection for CCR7 defined naive CD8 cells, a population that excluded terminally differentiated effector memory CD45RA+ cells. Sequencing was performed with immunoSEQ multiplex PCR; in TCRdb, only in-frame clones are kept and a portion is missing. Of some 2,000,000 clones listed, approximately 94% are singletons. Sequenced input: naive CD8+ T cells sorted from blood. Receptors originate from a man between 18 and 35 years old in good health.

The chain recombines TRBV4-2 with TRBJ2-7; D remains ambiguous. Germline V gene sequence: CDR1 LGHNA, CDR2 YNFKEQ. V lost 4 bases to trimming and J lost 1 base, with 8 bases between them. The CDR3 runs 13 residues. CDR3 in amino acids: CASSRGSSYEQYF. The CDR3 nucleotides are TGTGCCAGCAGCCGAGGATCATCCTACGAGCAGTACTTC.

The V call is TRBV18, the J call TRBJ1-5; D possibly corresponds to TRBD1 (5 bases). The V and J ends lost 2 bases and 8 bases respectively, with 16 bases between them. The CDR3 sequence is 15 residues long. Germline CDR1 is KGHSH and CDR2 is LQKENI. The CDR3 here is CASSPGAGIEEPQHF. CDR3 coding DNA: TGTGCCAGCTCACCAGGGGCCGGGATTGAGGAGCCCCAGCATTTT.

This chain connects TRBV4-3 to TRBJ1-2; 8 bases match TRBD1. Germline V lookup: CDR1 LGHNA, CDR2 YSLEER. The junction had 3 bases not matched to a gene; V was cut back by 2 bases and J by 1 base. This CDR3 is 15 amino acids long. CDR3 nucleotides: TGCGCCAGCAGCCAAATAACAGGGGGTAACTATGGCTACACCTTC. It yields the protein CASSQITGGNYGYTF.

This chain uses TRBV6-1 with TRBJ2-2; no firm D call. The germline CDR1 and CDR2 sequences are MNHNS and SASEGT. Trimming took off 6 bases at V and 13 bases at J, with 12 bases between the two ends. The CDR3 is 11 amino acids. The CDR3 DNA follows: TGTGCCAGCAGGTTGGAGACAAGGCTGTTTTTT. This gives the protein CASRLETRLFF.

As to this clone: The same CDR3 arises from other DNA sequences in this sample as well. The chain has TRBV5-1 and TRBJ2-7, with D tentatively TRBD1 (5 bases). Germline V gene sequence: CDR1 SGHRS, CDR2 YFSETQ. The CDR3 extends over 13 amino acids. V was pared by 4 bases and J by 0 bases, with 8 bases between. The CDR3 is CASSPGASYEQYF. The CDR3 DNA follows: TGCGCCAGCAGCCCTGGGGCCTCCTACGAGCAGTACTTC.